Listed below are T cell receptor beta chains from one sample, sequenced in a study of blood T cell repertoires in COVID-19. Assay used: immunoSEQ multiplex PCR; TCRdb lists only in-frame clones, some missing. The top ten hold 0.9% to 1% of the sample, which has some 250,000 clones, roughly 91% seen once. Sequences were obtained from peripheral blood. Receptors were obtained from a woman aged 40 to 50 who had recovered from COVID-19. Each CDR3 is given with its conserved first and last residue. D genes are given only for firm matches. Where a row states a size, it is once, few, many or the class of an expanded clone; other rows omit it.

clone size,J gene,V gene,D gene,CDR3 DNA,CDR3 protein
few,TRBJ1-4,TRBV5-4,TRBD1,TGTGCCAGCAGCTTGGGGGGACAGGGGAATGAAAAACTGTTTTTT,CASSLGGQGNEKLFF
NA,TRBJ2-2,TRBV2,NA,TGTGCCAGCACCCAGCGGAGTAACACCGGGGAGCTGTTTTTT,CASTQRSNTGELFF
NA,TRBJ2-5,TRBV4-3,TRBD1,TGCGCCAGCGCCCCGGGACAGAGGGAGACCCAGTACTTC,CASAPGQRETQYF
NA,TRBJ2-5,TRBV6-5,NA,TGTGCCAGCAGTTACACGGTAGGGGTGGAGACCCAGTACTTC,CASSYTVGVETQYF
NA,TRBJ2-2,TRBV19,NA,TGTGCCAGTAGTCCCCAGCGCGGGGAGCTGTTTTTT,CASSPQRGELFF
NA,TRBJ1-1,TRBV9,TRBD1,TGTGCCAGCAGCGTCGGGACAGGGACTGAAGCTTTCTTT,CASSVGTGTEAFF
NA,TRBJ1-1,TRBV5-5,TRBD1,TGTGCCAGCAGCTTGGCCCCGGGACAGGGGGGTCCTGAAGCTTTCTTT,CASSLAPGQGGPEAFF
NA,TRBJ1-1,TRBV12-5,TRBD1,TGTGCTAGTGCCCAGGGGGTGGTGAGCACTGAAGCTTTCTTT,CASAQGVVSTEAFF
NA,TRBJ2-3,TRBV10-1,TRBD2,TGCGCCAGCAGTGAGGTAGCGGGAGGAGATACGCAGTATTTT,CASSEVAGGDTQYF
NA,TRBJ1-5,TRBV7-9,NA,TGTGCCAGCAGCTTAACAGGCAATCAGCCCCAGCATTTT,CASSLTGNQPQHF
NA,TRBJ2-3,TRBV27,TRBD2,TGTGCCAGCAGACAGCGGGGTTCTAGCACAGATACGCAGTATTTT,CASRQRGSSTDTQYF
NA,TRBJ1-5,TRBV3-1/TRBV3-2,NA,TGTGCCAGCAGCCAAGGTGGGGCGCCGGCGATGCCCCAGCATTTT,CASSQGGAPAMPQHF
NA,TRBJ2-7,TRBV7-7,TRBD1,TGTGCTAGCAGCCCACGGACAGGGGGTTTCTACGAGCAGTACTTC,CASSPRTGGFYEQYF
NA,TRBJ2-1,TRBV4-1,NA,TGCGCCAGCAGCCATCAGGCCGTGGATGAGCAGTTCTTC,CASSHQAVDEQFF
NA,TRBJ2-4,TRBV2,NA,TGTGCCAGCAGTGAGCCCCCAGGGGATCAGTACTTC,CASSEPPGDQYF
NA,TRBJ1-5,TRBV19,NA,TGTGCCAGTAGTGAGGGTAGCAATCAGCCCCAGCATTTT,CASSEGSNQPQHF
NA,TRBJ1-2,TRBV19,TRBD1,TGTGCCAGTAGTATTCCCTTCACAGGGGGCGCCGGGGGCTACACCTTC,CASSIPFTGGAGGYTF
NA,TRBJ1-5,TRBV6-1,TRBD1,TGTGCCAGCAGTGTGGGACAGGCTCCCGGCAGCAATCAGCCCCAGCATTTT,CASSVGQAPGSNQPQHF